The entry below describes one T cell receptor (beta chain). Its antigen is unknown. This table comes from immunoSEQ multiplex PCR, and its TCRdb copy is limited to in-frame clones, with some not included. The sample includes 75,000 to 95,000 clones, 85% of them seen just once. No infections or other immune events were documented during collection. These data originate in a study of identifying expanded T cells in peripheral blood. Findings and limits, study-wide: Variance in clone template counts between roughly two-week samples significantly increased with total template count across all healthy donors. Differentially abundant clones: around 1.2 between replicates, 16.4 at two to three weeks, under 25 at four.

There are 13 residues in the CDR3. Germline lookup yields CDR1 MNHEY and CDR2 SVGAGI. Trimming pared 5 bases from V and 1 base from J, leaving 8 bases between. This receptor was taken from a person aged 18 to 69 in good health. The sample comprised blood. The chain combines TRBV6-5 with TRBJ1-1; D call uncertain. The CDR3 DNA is TGTGCCAGCAGTAGGATGGAGAACACTGAAGCTTTCTTT. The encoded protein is CASSRMENTEAFF.